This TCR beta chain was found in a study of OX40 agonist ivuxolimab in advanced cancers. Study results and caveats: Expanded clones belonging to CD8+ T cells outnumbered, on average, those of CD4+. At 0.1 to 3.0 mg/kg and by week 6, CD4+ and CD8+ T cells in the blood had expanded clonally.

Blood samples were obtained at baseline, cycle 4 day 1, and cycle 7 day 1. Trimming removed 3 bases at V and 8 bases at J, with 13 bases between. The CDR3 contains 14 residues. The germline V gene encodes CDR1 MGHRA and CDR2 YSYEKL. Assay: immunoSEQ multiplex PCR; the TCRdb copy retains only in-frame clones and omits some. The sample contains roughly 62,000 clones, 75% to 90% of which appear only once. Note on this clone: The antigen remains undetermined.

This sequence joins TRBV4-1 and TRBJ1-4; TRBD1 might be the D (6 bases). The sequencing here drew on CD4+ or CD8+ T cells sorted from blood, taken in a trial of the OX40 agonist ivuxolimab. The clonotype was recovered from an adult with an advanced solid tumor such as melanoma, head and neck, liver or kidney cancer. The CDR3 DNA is TGCGCCAGCAGCCACAGACAGGAGGGCGAAAAACTGTTTTTT. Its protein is CASSHRQEGEKLFF.